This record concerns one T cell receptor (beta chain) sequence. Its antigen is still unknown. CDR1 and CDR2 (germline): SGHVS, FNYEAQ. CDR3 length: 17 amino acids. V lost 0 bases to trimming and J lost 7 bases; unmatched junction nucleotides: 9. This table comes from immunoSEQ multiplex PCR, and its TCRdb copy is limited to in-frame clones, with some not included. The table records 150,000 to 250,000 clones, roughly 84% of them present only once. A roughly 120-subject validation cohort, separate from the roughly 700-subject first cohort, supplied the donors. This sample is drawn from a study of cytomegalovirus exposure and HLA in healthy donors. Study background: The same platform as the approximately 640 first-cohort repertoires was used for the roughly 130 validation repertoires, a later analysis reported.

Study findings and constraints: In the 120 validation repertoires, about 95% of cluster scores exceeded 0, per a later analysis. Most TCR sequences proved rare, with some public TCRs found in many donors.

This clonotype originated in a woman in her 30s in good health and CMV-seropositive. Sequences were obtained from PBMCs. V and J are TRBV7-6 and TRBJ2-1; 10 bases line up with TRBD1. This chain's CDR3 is CASSLALTGTGANEQFF. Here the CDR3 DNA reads TGTGCCAGCAGCTTAGCGCTTACGGGGACAGGGGCGAATGAGCAGTTCTTC.